This T cell receptor beta chain was documented in a study of T cell repertoires in cytomegalovirus infection. For the study at large: Selection of CMV epitopes for the study included recently identified HLA-C-restricted and well-studied HLA-B-restricted ones. Public TCR beta signatures indicated both CMV infection and matching HLA type. Broader study findings: CMV-specific TCR beta clonotypes restricted by HLA-C dominated the ex vivo response. Carriers of CMV plus the relevant HLA were identified by cumulative public TCR beta family frequency.

TCRdb used MiXCR to reprocess the reads, holding one entry per CDR3 protein. Seen here are roughly 800,000 distinct CDR3 sequences, 25% to 35% observed once, and the top ten hold roughly 13%. The ends were cut back, 4 bases at V and 2 bases at J, with 5 bases in the middle. Germline V CDR1 and CDR2: ENHRY, SYGVKD. The CDR3 is made up of 12 amino acids. In regard to this clonotype: The antigen is undetermined.

V gene TRBV10-3 combines with J gene TRBJ1-1; no firm D call. The material was cultured CD8+ T cells from PBMCs, obtained from culture after CMV antigen stimulation. The origin of this receptor is a human donor in good health (CMV status not recorded). Some clones in this sample may be carry-over from other donors' samples. The CDR3 DNA follows: TGTGCCATCAGTGTTCATAACACTGAAGCTTTCTTT. It is translated as CAISVHNTEAFF.